This paragraph covers one T cell receptor beta chain sequence. Study processing details: By means of reference gene primer amplification, nucleated cell counts were estimated. The repertoire was sequenced with immunoSEQ multiplex PCR; TCRdb's copy has only in-frame clones and lacks some. V and J calls and clone size come straight from that table; D and trimming were deduced from the DNA. The repertoire includes about 200,000 clones, roughly 80% of them detected once, and 5.5% sits in the top ten. CDR3 length: 19 residues. The trim removed 0 bases at V and 8 bases at J, leaving 17 bases unmatched. Germline V CDR1 and CDR2: SGDLS, YYNGEE. The sample originates from a study of blood T cell repertoires in COVID-19. About the study: The origin of the acute and convalescent COVID-19 samples was the United States, Italy and Spain. PBMCs, B-cell-depleted T cells, or T cells provided the cDNA or gDNA that made up the material.

The clonotype originates from a woman in her seventies with acute or convalescent COVID-19. The chain recombines TRBV9 with TRBJ2-1; 10 bases align to TRBD2. Sequencing was done on a sample of peripheral blood. The CDR3 region is CASSVAPASGGLGGDEQFF. In nucleotides, the CDR3 is TGTGCCAGCAGCGTAGCTCCAGCTAGCGGGGGCCTCGGTGGGGATGAGCAGTTCTTC.